Below are 12 T cell receptor beta chains sequenced from a single sample in a study of long-term antiretroviral therapy in people with HIV. Version v3.0 of the immunoSEQ assay was performed at survey level. Measured with immunoSEQ multiplex PCR; TCRdb has only the in-frame clones, and not every one. The profile shows approximately 28,000 clones, more than 75% of them singletons. The specimen was unsorted PBMCs, collected 2 years after starting antiretroviral therapy. The receptors were gathered from a man between 45 and 60 years old with HIV.

The CDR3 loop reads CASSRGLASDEQFF. CDR3 DNA: TGTGCCAGCAGCCGAGGTTTGGCTAGCGATGAGCAGTTCTTC. V is TRBV7-9 and J is TRBJ2-1, with D maybe TRBD2 (6 bases). Germline V lookup: CDR1 SEHNR, CDR2 FQNEAQ (reference sequence). The CDR3 spans 14 residues. Trimming removed 5 bases from V and 8 bases from J, with 16 bases in between. The entire variable domain, with the rest obtained from reference TRBV7-9 and TRBJ2-1, is as follows: DTGVSQNPRHKITKRGQNVTFRCDPISEHNRLYWYRQTLGQGPEFLTYFQNEAQLEKSRLLSDRFSAERPKGSFSTLEIQRTEQGDSAMYLCASSRGLASDEQFFGPGTRLTVL.

The chain has TRBV12-5 and TRBJ1-2; no clear D gene. The CDR3 covers 16 residues. Germline V CDR1 and CDR2: LGHNT, FRNRAP. V lost 0 bases, J lost 6 bases, and 17 bases lay in between. CDR3 nucleotide sequence: TGTGCTAGTGGTTTGGTACCGGGGAACCCAGAGGATGGCTACACCTTC. Translating gives CASGLVPGNPEDGYTF.

This chain joins TRBV25-1 and TRBJ2-1; TRBD1 aligns across 7 bases. After removal of 2 bases from V and 8 bases from J, the junction contained 9 bases not matched to a gene. This CDR3 is 15 amino acids long. The germline CDR1 and CDR2 sequences are MGHDK and SYGVNS. The CDR3 nucleotides are TGTGCCAGCAGTGAACCGAGGAGGCAGGGGGATGAGCAGTTCTTC. Protein product: CASSEPRRQGDEQFF.

V gene TRBV5-1 combines with J gene TRBJ1-3, with no clear D. The CDR3 contains 14 residues. The V end was cut by 7 bases, the J end by 0 bases, with 11 bases between. CDR1 SGHRS and CDR2 YFSETQ come from the germline V gene. This chain's CDR3 is CASRPVLSGNTIYF. CDR3 sequence (DNA): TGCGCCAGCCGCCCGGTACTCTCTGGAAACACCATATATTTT.

The V call is TRBV9, the J call TRBJ1-1; D is possibly TRBD1 (5 bases). Germline V gene sequence: CDR1 SGDLS, CDR2 YYNGEE. Trimming removed 0 bases at V and 0 bases at J, with 9 bases between. The CDR3 has 15 amino acids. The CDR3 DNA reads TGTGCCAGCAGCGTAGAGGGGAGGGTGAACACTGAAGCTTTCTTT. It translates to CASSVEGRVNTEAFF. The variable domain in full, with the rest retrieved from reference TRBV9 and TRBJ1-1, is DSGVTQTPKHLITATGQRVTLRCSPRSGDLSVYWYQQSLDQGLQFLIQYYNGEERAKGNILERFSAQQFPDLHSELNLSSLELGDSALYFCASSVEGRVNTEAFFGQGTRLTVV.

The chain recombines TRBV28 with TRBJ2-2; D may match TRBD1 or TRBD2 (5 bases each). The CDR3 is 15 amino acids. Germline CDR1 and CDR2: MDHEN and SYDVKM. V was cut by 3 bases and J by 6 bases, with 14 bases left in between. The CDR3 DNA sequence: TGTGCCAGCAGTTTGGGACGGAGATACGCCGGGGAGCTGTTTTTT. Protein sequence: CASSLGRRYAGELFF.

CDR3 residues: CSVAGTSGSTDTQYF. The CDR3 nucleotides are TGCAGCGTTGCCGGGACTAGCGGTAGCACAGATACGCAGTATTTT. J is TRBJ2-3 and V is TRBV29-1; TRBD2 matches at 11 bases. The germline CDR1 and CDR2 sequences are SQVTM and ANQGSEA. CDR3 length equals 15 residues. The ends lost 4 bases at V and 0 bases at J; junction bases unmatched: 3.

The V call is TRBV10-2, the J call TRBJ2-5; TRBD1 matches at 7 bases. CDR3 size: 13 residues. Per the germline V gene, CDR1 is WSHSY and CDR2 is SAAADI. J was trimmed by 4 bases and V by 10 bases; bases with no gene match: 9. The DNA of the CDR3 is TGCGCCATCCGGGACAGAATGACAGAGACCCAGTACTTC. This sequence encodes CAIRDRMTETQYF.

This clone was recorded once. This chain links TRBV18 with TRBJ2-2; D not resolved. This CDR3 is 16 amino acids long. CDR1 is KGHSH and CDR2 is LQKENI in the germline V gene. V shed 0 bases and J shed 4 bases, with 12 bases lying between them. The CDR3 is CASSPPGSSATGELFF. CDR3 DNA sequence: TGTGCCAGCTCACCACCGGGCTCCTCGGCCACCGGGGAGCTGTTTTTT.

Only one count was recorded for this clone. The chain has TRBV19 and TRBJ1-1; D remains ambiguous. V gave up 6 bases and J gave up 4 bases, with 12 bases separating them. From germline, CDR1 is LNHDA and CDR2 SQIVND (reference sequence). There are 13 residues in the CDR3. CDR3 amino acids: CASRLSGFTEAFF. The CDR3 nucleotides read TGTGCCAGTAGGTTGTCCGGGTTCACTGAAGCTTTCTTT.

The chain links TRBV5-1 to TRBJ1-1, with a weak D call TRBD1 (6 bases). V lost 0 bases, J lost 1 base, and 7 bases lay in between. CDR1 is SGHRS and CDR2 is YFSETQ in the germline V gene. There are 14 residues in the CDR3. CDR3 loop: CASSLDRANTEAFF. Here the CDR3 DNA reads TGCGCCAGCAGCTTGGACAGGGCGAACACTGAAGCTTTCTTT.

V gene TRBV5-1 combines with J gene TRBJ1-1, with 9 bases aligning to TRBD1. The J segment lost 6 bases and the V segment lost 0 bases, leaving 9 bases of the junction unmatched. This CDR3 spans 16 amino acids. CDR1 is SGHRS and CDR2 is YFSETQ in the germline V gene. The CDR3 protein is CASSLGDRVDVAEAFF. The DNA for the CDR3 is TGCGCCAGCAGCTTGGGGGACAGGGTCGATGTGGCTGAAGCTTTCTTT.